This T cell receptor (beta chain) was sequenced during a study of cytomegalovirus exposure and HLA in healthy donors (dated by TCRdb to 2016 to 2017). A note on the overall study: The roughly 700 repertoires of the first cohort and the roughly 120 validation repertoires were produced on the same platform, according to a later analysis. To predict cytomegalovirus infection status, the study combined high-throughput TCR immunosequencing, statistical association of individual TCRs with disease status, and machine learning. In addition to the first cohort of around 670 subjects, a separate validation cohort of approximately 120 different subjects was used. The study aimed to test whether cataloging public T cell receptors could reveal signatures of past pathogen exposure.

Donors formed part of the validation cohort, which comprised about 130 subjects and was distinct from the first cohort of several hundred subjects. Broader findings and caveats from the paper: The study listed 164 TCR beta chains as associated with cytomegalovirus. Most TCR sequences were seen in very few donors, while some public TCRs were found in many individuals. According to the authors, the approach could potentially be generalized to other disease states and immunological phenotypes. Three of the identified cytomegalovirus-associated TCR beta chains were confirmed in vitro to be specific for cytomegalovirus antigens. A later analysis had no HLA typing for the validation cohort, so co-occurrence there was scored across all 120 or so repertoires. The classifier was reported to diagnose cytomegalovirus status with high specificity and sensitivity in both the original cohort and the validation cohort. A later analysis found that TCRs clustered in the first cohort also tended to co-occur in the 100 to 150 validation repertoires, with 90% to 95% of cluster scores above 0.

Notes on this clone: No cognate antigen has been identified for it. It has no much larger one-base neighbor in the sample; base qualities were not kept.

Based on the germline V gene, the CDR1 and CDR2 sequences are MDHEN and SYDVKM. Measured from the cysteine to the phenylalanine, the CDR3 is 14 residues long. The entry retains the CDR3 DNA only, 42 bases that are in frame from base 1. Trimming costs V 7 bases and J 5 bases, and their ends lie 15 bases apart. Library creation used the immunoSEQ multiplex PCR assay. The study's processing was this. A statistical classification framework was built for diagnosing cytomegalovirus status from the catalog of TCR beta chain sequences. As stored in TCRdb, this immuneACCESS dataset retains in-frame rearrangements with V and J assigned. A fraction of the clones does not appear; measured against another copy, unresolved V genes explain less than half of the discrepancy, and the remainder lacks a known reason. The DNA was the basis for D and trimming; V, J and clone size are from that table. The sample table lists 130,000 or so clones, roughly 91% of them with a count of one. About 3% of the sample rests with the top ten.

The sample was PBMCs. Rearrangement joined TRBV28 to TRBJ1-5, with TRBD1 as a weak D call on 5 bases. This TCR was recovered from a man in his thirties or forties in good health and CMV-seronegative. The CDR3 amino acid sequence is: CASMREGWDQPQHF. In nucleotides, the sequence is TGTGCCAGCATGAGGGAGGGGTGGGATCAGCCCCAGCATTTT.